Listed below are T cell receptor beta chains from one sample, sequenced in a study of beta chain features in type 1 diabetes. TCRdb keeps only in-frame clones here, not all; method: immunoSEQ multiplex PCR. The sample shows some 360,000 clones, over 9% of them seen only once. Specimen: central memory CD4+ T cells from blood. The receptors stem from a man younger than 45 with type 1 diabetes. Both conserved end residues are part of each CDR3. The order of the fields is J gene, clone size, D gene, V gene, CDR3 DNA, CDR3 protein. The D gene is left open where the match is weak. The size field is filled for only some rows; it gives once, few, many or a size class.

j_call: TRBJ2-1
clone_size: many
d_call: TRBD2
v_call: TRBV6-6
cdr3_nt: TGTGCCAGCCGCGGGAGAATAGGTTCCGGTGAGCAGTTCTTC
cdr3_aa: CASRGRIGSGEQFF

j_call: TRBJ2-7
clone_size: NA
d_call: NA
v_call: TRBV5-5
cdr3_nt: TGTGCCAGCAGCTCCACAAGGTCCACCTACGAGCAGTACTTC
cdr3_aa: CASSSTRSTYEQYF

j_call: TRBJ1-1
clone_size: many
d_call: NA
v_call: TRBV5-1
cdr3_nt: TGCGCCAGCAGCTTGGGGGCCGGGAACACTGAAGCTTTCTTT
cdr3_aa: CASSLGAGNTEAFF

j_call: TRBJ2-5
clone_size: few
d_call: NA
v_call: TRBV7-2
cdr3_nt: TGTGCCAGCAGCTCCAGAGGGGCTTCCGGAGAGACCCAGTACTTC
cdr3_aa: CASSSRGASGETQYF

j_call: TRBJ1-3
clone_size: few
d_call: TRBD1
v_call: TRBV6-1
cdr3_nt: TGTGCCAGCAGTCTCGGGACAGCTGGAAACACCATATATTTT
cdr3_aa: CASSLGTAGNTIYF

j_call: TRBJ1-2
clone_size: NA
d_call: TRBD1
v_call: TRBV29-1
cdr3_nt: TGCAGCGCCCCGGGACAGGGGAACTATGGCTACACCTTC
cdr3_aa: CSAPGQGNYGYTF

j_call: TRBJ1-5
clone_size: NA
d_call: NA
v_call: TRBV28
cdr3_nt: TGTGCCAGCAGAGAAGGCAATCAGCCCCAGCATTTT
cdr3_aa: CASREGNQPQHF

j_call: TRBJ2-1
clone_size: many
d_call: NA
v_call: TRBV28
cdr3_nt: TGTGCCAGCAGTTCCATAACCAGATATTACAATGAGCAGTTCTTC
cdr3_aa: CASSSITRYYNEQFF

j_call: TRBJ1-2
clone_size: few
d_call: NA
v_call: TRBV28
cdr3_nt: TGTGCCAGCAGTGCCTGGGAGACCGCCGCCTCCGGCTACACCTTC
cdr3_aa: CASSAWETAASGYTF

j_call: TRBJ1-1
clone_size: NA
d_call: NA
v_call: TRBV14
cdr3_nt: TGTGCCAGCAGCCAAGTTAATTTCCTCACTGAAGCTTTCTTT
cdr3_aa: CASSQVNFLTEAFF

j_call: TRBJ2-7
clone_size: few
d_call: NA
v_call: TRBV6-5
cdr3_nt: TGTGCCAGCAGTGAATCCGGCCACGAGCAGTACTTC
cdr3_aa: CASSESGHEQYF

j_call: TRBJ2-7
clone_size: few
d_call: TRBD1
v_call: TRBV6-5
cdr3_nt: TGTGCCAGCAGATTGACCACAGGGGACCCCCACGAGCAGTACTTC
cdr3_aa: CASRLTTGDPHEQYF

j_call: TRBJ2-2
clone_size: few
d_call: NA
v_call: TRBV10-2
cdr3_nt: TGCGCCAGTACTAACACCGGGGAGCTGTTTTTT
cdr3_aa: CASTNTGELFF

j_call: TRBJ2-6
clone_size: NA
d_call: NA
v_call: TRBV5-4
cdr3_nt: TGTGCCAGCAGCTTGCCGGACGTCGGGGCCAACGTCCTGACTTTC
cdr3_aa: CASSLPDVGANVLTF

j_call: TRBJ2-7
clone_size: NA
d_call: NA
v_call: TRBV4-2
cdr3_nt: TGTGCCAGCAGCCAGATGGGACATACAGACTCCTACGAGCAGTACTTC
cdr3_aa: CASSQMGHTDSYEQYF

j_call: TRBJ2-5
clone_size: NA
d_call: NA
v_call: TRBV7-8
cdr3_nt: TGTGCCAGCAGCTCCTACGACAGGGGAGGGGAGACCCAGTACTTC
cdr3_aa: CASSSYDRGGETQYF

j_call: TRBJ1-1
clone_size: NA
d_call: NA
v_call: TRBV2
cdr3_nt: TGTGCCAGCAGGTACGACAAGAACACTGAAGCTTTCTTT
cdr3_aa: CASRYDKNTEAFF

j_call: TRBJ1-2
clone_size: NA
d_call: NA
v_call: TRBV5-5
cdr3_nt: TGTGCCAGCAGCAGCCAATTGCGGGGCCCGCCGGGCTACACCTTC
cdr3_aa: CASSSQLRGPPGYTF

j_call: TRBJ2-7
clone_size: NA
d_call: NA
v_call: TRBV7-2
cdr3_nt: TGTGCCAGCAGCTTAGGACACTCCTACGAGCAGTACTTC
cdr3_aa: CASSLGHSYEQYF

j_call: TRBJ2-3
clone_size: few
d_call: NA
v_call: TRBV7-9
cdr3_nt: TGTGCCAGCAGCTTAGTGGGACTCGGCACAGATACGCAGTATTTT
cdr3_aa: CASSLVGLGTDTQYF

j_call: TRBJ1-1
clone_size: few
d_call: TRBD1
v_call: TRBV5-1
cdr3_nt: TGCGCCAGTCGACAGGGGAACACTGAAGCTTTCTTT
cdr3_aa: CASRQGNTEAFF

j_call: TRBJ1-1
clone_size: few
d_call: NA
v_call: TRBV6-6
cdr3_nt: TGTGCCAGCAGACCACGGGCCGGGAACACTGAAGCTTTCTTT
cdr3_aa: CASRPRAGNTEAFF

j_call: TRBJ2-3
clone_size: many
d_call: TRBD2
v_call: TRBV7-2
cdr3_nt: TGTGCCAGCAGATTACAGCGGGACCGCACAGATACGCAGTATTTT
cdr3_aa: CASRLQRDRTDTQYF

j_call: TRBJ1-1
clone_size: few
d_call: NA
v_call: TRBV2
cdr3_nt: TGTGCCAGCAGGAGGGTGGGGAACACTGAAGCTTTCTTT
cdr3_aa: CASRRVGNTEAFF

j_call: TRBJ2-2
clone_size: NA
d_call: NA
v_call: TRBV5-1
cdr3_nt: TGCGCCAGCAGCCCCCTCCCCGGACAGCAGACCGGGGAGCTGTTTTTT
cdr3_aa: CASSPLPGQQTGELFF

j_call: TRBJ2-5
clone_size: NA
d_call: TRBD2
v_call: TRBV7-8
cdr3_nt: TGTGCCAGCAGCTTGGTGGCTAGCGGGAAGGGTGGCCAAGAGACCCAGTACTTC
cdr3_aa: CASSLVASGKGGQETQYF

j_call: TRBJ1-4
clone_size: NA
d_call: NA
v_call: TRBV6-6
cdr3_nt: TGTGCCAGCAGTCTGGCAGGGATAACTAATGAAAAACTGTTTTTT
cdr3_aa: CASSLAGITNEKLFF

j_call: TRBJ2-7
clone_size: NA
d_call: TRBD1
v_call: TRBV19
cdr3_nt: TGTGCCAGCAGGGACAGGGCTAGCTCCTACGAGCAGTACTTC
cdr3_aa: CASRDRASSYEQYF

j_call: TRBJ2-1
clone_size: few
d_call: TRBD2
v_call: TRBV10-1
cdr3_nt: TGCGCCAGCAGTGCCGGGACTAGCGACGATGAGCAGTTCTTC
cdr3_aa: CASSAGTSDDEQFF

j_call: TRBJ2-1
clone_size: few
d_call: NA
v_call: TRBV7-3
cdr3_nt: TGTGCCAGCAGCTCCGGGACCCCCGGATACAATGAGCAGTTCTTC
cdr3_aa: CASSSGTPGYNEQFF

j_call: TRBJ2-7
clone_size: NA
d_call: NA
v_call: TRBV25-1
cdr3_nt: TGTGCCAGCAATCGCGGAAGCTCCTACGAGCAGTACTTC
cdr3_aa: CASNRGSSYEQYF

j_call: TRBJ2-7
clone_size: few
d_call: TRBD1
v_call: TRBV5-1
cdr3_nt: TGCGCCAGCAGCTTGAGAACGGACAGGGCCCACGAGCAGTACTTC
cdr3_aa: CASSLRTDRAHEQYF

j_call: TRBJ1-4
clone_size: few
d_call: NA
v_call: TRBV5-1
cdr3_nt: TGCGCCAGCAGCTTAGGAGGGGAGAATGAAAAACTGTTTTTT
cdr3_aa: CASSLGGENEKLFF

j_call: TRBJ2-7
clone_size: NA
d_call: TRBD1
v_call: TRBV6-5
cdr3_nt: TGTGCCAGCAGAGGACAGGGAATTAGGGGCGAGCAGTACTTC
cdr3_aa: CASRGQGIRGEQYF

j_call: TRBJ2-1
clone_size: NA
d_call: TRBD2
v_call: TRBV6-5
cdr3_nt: TGTGCCAGCAGTTACTCCCTTAGCGGGAGTTATGAGCAGTTCTTC
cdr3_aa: CASSYSLSGSYEQFF

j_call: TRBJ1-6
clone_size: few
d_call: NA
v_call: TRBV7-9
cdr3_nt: TGTGCCAGCAAGGTGGAGGGCTCCTATAATTCACCCCTCCACTTT
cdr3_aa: CASKVEGSYNSPLHF

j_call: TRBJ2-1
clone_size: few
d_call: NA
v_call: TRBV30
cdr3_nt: TGTGCCTGGAGTGGGTCCGGTCGCAATGAGCAGTTCTTC
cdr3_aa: CAWSGSGRNEQFF

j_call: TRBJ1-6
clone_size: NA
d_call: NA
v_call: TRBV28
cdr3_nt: TGTGCCAGCAGTACGAACCGTCAGGGGTCACCCCTCCACTTT
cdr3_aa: CASSTNRQGSPLHF

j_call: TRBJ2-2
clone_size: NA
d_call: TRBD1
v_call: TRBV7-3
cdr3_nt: TGTGCCAGCAGCTTTCCGGGACAGGTTAACACCGGGGAGCTGTTTTTT
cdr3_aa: CASSFPGQVNTGELFF

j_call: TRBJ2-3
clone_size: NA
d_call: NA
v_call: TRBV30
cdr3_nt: TGTGCCTGGAGTGTAGCGACATTACCCGAGACAGATACGCAGTATTTT
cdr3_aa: CAWSVATLPETDTQYF

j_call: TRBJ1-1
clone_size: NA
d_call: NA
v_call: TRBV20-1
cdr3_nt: TGCAGTGCCGGGAGGGAAACTGAAGCTTTCTTT
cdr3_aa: CSAGRETEAFF

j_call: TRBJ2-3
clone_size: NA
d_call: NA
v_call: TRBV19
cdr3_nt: TGTGCCAGTAGTAACGGGATAGGTACAGATACGCAGTATTTT
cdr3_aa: CASSNGIGTDTQYF

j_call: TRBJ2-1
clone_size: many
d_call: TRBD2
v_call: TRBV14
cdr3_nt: TGTGCCAGCAGCCATAGGGTAGCGGGAGGGATCTACAATGAGCAGTTCTTC
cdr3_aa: CASSHRVAGGIYNEQFF

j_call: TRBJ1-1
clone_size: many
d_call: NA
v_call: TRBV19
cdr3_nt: TGTGCCAGTAGTAACACGGCGAACACTGAAGCTTTCTTT
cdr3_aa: CASSNTANTEAFF

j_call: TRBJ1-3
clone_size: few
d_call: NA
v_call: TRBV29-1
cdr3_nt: TGCAGCGTCTCTGAGGGAGGAGGAAACACCATATATTTT
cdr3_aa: CSVSEGGGNTIYF

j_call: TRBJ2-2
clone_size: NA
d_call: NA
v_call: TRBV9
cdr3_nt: TGTGCCAGCAGCGTAGAGGGGAGGGGGACCGGGGAGCTGTTTTTT
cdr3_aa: CASSVEGRGTGELFF

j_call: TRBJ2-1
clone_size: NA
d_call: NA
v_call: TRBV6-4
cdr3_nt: TGTGCCAGCAGCCTGAGCGGGTGGGATGAGCAGTTCTTC
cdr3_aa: CASSLSGWDEQFF